This T cell receptor beta chain was sequenced during a study of blood T cell repertoires in COVID-19. Study information: Samples taken during acute and convalescent COVID-19 were collected in the United States, Italy and Spain. PBMCs, B-cell-depleted T cells, or T cells provided the cDNA or gDNA that made up the material.

Original handling: Estimated nucleated cell counts came from reference gene primer amplification. Produced via immunoSEQ multiplex PCR; TCRdb's table is partial and in-frame only. D and trimming come from the DNA, and the V and J calls and clone size come from that table. The top ten hold approximately 3.9% of the sample, which has about 64,000 clones, about 88% seen once. There are 14 residues in the CDR3. V was clipped by 6 bases and J by 9 bases; unmatched bases: 8. Germline assignment: CDR1 MDHEN and CDR2 SYDVKM. The chain has TRBV28 and TRBJ2-7, with 13 bases fitting TRBD2. The clonotype originates from a man aged 65 to 79 with acute or convalescent COVID-19. Sequencing was done on a sample of peripheral blood. The CDR3, as DNA: TGTGCCAGCAGAATGACTAGCGGGGGGTTGGTGCAGTACTTC. This gives the protein CASRMTSGGLVQYF.